These 18 T cell receptor beta chains were sequenced from one sample in a study of blood T cell repertoires in COVID-19. Repertoires were generated with immunoSEQ multiplex PCR, while TCRdb's copy carries only in-frame clones and drops some. Of under 75,000 clones in the sample, just under 75% were seen once. Material: peripheral blood. All receptors derive from a woman aged 70 to 79 with COVID-19, enrolled during active disease.

The chain joins TRBV7-9 to TRBJ2-3, with 12 bases matching TRBD1. CDR1 is SEHNR and CDR2 is FQNEAQ in the germline V gene (reference sequence). The CDR3 runs to 16 residues. Germline trimming cut 1 base from V and 1 base from J; bases unmatched to any gene: 0. As DNA, the CDR3 is TGTGCCAGCAGCTTAGGGGACAGGGGGCGCACAGATACGCAGTATTTT. Translation: CASSLGDRGRTDTQYF.

The rearrangement uses TRBV24-1 and TRBJ1-1; 9 nucleotides line up with TRBD1. Germline V gives CDR1 KGHDR, CDR2 SFDVKD. The J segment lost 5 bases and the V segment lost 7 bases, leaving 7 bases of the junction unmatched. CDR3 size: 14 residues. The CDR3 sequence is CATRGDRAGTEAFF. CDR3 coding DNA: TGTGCCACCAGGGGGGACAGGGCTGGGACTGAAGCTTTCTTT.

The DNA of the CDR3 is TGCGCCAGCAGCACGGGACAGCTACAAGAGACCCAGTACTTC. It encodes CASSTGQLQETQYF. The genes are TRBV5-1 and TRBJ2-5; 7 positions agree with TRBD1. The CDR3 spans 14 residues. Trimming took 4 bases from V and 2 from J; bases not matched to a gene: 5. Germline V gives CDR1 SGHRS, CDR2 YFSETQ.

CDR3 nucleotide sequence: TGTGCCAGCAGTCCACAGACAGGACAGTCCATAAGGAACTATGGCTACACCTTC. It encodes CASSPQTGQSIRNYGYTF. V gene TRBV27 combines with J gene TRBJ1-2, with a tentative D call TRBD1 (6 bases). Trimming stripped 5 bases from V and 2 bases from J, with 24 bases between. This CDR3 spans 18 amino acids. Germline CDR1 MNHEY, CDR2 SMNVEV (reference sequence).

V usage is TRBV6-5 and J usage is TRBJ2-5; 9 bases agree with TRBD1. Germline CDR1 is MNHEY and CDR2 is SVGAGI. The V gene end was trimmed by 5 bases and the J gene end by 5 bases; junction bases not matched to a gene: 6. This CDR3 has 14 amino acids. CDR3 sequence reads: CASSNRDREETQYF. The CDR3 nucleotides read TGTGCCAGCAGTAACCGGGACAGGGAGGAGACCCAGTACTTC.

The sample holds a few counts of this clone. V and J are TRBV5-1 and TRBJ1-5; the match to TRBD1 covers 7 bases. The trim removed 5 bases at V and 3 bases at J, leaving 8 bases unmatched. The CDR3 covers 15 residues. The germline V gene encodes CDR1 SGHRS and CDR2 YFSETQ. The CDR3 region has the DNA TGCGCCAGCAGAGCCACAACAGGGGACAATCAGCCCCAGCATTTT. This gives the protein CASRATTGDNQPQHF. Variable domain in full (rest from reference TRBV5-1 and TRBJ1-5): KAGVTQTPRYLIKTRGQQVTLSCSPISGHRSVSWYQQTPGQGLQFLFEYFSETQRNKGNFPGRFSGRQFSNSRSEMNVSTLELGDSALYLCASRATTGDNQPQHFGDGTRLSIL.

This chain uses TRBV24-1 with TRBJ1-4, with unresolved D. Trimming took off 3 bases at V and 7 bases at J, with 14 bases between the two ends. This CDR3 contains 15 residues. Germline assignment: CDR1 KGHDR and CDR2 SFDVKD. CDR3 sequence: CATSDGSFGSEKLFF. CDR3 bases: TGTGCCACCAGTGATGGAAGCTTTGGGAGTGAAAAACTGTTTTTT.

This chain uses TRBV4-2 with TRBJ1-2; TRBD1 matches at 8 bases. V trimming: 2 bases; J trimming: 4 bases; junction bases outside the gene matches: 9. The CDR3 covers 16 residues. From germline, CDR1 is LGHNA and CDR2 YNFKEQ. Here the CDR3 reads CASSQNPGQERYGYTF. CDR3 DNA: TGTGCCAGCAGCCAAAACCCGGGACAGGAGCGCTATGGCTACACCTTC.

The chain recombines TRBV7-8 with TRBJ1-1; D is unresolved. CDR1 is SGHVS, CDR2 FQNEAQ, per germline. The CDR3 has 12 amino acids. The V gene lost 3 bases and the J gene lost 2 bases, with 4 bases spanning the gap. The CDR3 reads CASSFQNTEAFF. The CDR3 coding sequence is TGTGCCAGCAGCTTTCAAAACACTGAAGCTTTCTTT. The variable domain in full, completed from reference TRBV7-8 and TRBJ1-1, reads GAGVSQSPRYKVAKRGQDVALRCDPISGHVSLFWYQQALGQGPEFLTYFQNEAQLDKSGLPSDRFFAERPEGSVSTLKIQRTQQEDSAVYLCASSFQNTEAFFGQGTRLTVV.

The chain uses TRBV18 and TRBJ1-1; the D is unclear. With 5 bases removed from V and 1 base from J, the gap between germline ends came to 8 bases. The CDR3 contains 13 residues. CDR1 and CDR2 from the germline V gene are KGHSH and LQKENI. As DNA, the CDR3 is TGTGCCAGCTCATCCAACAAGAACACTGAAGCTTTCTTT. This encodes CASSSNKNTEAFF.

This chain uses TRBV4-2 with TRBJ2-4; D might be TRBD1 (5 bases). V was clipped by 1 base and J by 9 bases, with 10 bases between them. The CDR3 consists of 13 residues. From germline, CDR1 is LGHNA and CDR2 YNFKEQ. The CDR3 region has the DNA TGTGCCAGCAGCCAAGTTGGGGCAGGCATTCAGTACTTC. As protein: CASSQVGAGIQYF.

This clone showed up just once. The chain recombines TRBV5-1 with TRBJ2-5; D perhaps matches TRBD1 (6 bases). Germline values: CDR1 SGHRS, CDR2 YFSETQ. The CDR3 totals 14 residues. Trimming removed 7 bases at V and 2 bases at J, with 15 bases between. CDR3 in amino acids: CASQQGVGQETQYF. CDR3 bases: TGCGCCAGCCAACAGGGTGTGGGGCAAGAGACCCAGTACTTC.

This rearrangement joins TRBV10-3 to TRBJ2-7, with 8 nucleotides matching TRBD2. Germline V lookup: CDR1 ENHRY, CDR2 SYGVKD. The trim removed 10 bases at V and 2 bases at J, leaving 10 bases unmatched. This CDR3 is 14 amino acids long. As DNA, the CDR3 is TGTGCCACCCGGCGGGCGGGAGGTACCTACGAGCAGTACGTC. It encodes CATRRAGGTYEQYV.

This clone appeared a few times. The J gene is TRBJ1-2, the V gene TRBV2; D uncertain. The CDR3 has 13 amino acids. V was shortened by 7 bases and J by 6 bases, with 15 bases between the two germline ends. Germline V gene lookup returns CDR1 SNHLY and CDR2 FYNNEI. The CDR3, as DNA: TGTGCCAGCACCCTCGAGGGATGGCATGGCTACACCTTC. It is translated as CASTLEGWHGYTF. Full variable domain (outside the CDR3, taken from reference TRBV2 and TRBJ1-2): EPEVTQTPSHQVTQMGQEVILRCVPISNHLYFYWYRQILGQKVEFLVSFYNNEISEKSEIFDDQFSVERPDGSNFTLKIRSTKLEDSAMYFCASTLEGWHGYTFGSGTRLTVV.

This clone has more than one count but fewer than ten. V is TRBV5-1 and J is TRBJ1-2; 10 bases are shared with TRBD1. J was trimmed by 0 bases and V by 0 bases; bases with no gene match: 11. The CDR3 has 19 residues. Germline CDR1 SGHRS, CDR2 YFSETQ. CDR3 nucleotide sequence: TGCGCCAGCAGCTTGGGAGTTGGGACAGGGGCCCCAGCTAACTATGGCTACACCTTC. Residues: CASSLGVGTGAPANYGYTF.

This clone appeared a single time. The rearrangement links TRBV19 to TRBJ1-6; D is possibly TRBD1 (5 bases). Trimming cost V 7 bases and J 7 bases, with 14 bases left between them. Germline V gene sequence: CDR1 LNHDA, CDR2 SQIVND (reference sequence). The CDR3 extends over 14 amino acids. CDR3 sequence (DNA): TGTGCCAGTAACCAGGGCACTAACAATTCACCCCTCCACTTT. It specifies CASNQGTNNSPLHF.

This chain connects TRBV5-1 to TRBJ2-7, with TRBD2 as a possible D gene (6 bases). With 0 bases removed from V and 6 bases from J, the gap between germline ends came to 10 bases. Per the germline V gene, CDR1 is SGHRS and CDR2 is YFSETQ. This CDR3 is 13 amino acids long. CDR3: CASSLAQGGEQYF. CDR3 nucleotide sequence: TGCGCCAGCAGCTTGGCCCAGGGAGGCGAGCAGTACTTC.

The chain employs TRBV5-4 and TRBJ1-2; TRBD1 aligns across 8 bases. Germline CDR1 reads SGHNT; CDR2 reads YYREEE (reference sequence). Germline trimming cut 4 bases from V and 5 bases from J; bases unmatched to any gene: 4. The CDR3 contains 13 residues. The CDR3 region has the DNA TGTGCCAGCAGCCCGGACAGGGTTTATGGCTACACCTTC. Protein: CASSPDRVYGYTF.